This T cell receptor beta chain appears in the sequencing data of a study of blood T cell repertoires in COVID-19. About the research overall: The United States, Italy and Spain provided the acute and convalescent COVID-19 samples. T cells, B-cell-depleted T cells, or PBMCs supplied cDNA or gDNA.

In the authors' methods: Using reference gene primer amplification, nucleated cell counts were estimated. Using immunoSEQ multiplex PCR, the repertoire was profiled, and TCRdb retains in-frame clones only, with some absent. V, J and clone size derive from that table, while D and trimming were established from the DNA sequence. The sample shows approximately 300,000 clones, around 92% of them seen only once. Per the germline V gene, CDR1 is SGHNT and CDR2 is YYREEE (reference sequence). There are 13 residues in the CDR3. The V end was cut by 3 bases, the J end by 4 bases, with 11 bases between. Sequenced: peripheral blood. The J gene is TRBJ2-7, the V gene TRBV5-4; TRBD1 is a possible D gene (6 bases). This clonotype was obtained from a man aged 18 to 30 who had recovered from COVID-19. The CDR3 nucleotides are TGTGCCAGCAGCTATTCACAGGGATACGAGCAGTACTTC. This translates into CASSYSQGYEQYF.